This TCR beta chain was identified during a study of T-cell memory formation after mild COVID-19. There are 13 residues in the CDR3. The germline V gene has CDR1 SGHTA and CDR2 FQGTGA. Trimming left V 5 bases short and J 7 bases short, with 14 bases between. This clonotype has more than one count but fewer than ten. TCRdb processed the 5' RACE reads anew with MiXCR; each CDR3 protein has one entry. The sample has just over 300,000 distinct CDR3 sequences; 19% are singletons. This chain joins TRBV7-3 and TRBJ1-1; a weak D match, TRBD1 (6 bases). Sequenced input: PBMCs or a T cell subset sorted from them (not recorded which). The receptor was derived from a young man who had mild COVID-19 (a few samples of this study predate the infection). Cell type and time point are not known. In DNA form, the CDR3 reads TGTGCCAGCAGCACACAGGGTTTAGGTGAAGCTTTCTTT. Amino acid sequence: CASSTQGLGEAFF.